A selection of T cell receptor beta chains follows, all from one sample in a study of CD8+ T cells in alopecia areata. Some clones are missing from TCRdb's copy, which holds only in-frame ones; the method was immunoSEQ multiplex PCR. The top ten clones hold roughly 1.4% of a sample with some 220,000 clones, approximately 57% of them seen once. Sample: CD4+ T cells sorted from blood, taken at week 4, from a patient treated with tofacitinib. These receptors came from a human donor with alopecia areata. Each CDR3 is given with its conserved first and last residue. Fields, in order: V gene, J gene, CDR3 length, D gene, clone size, CDR3 protein, CDR3 DNA. The D gene is left open where the match is weak. Size is stated for part of the rows, as once, few or many counts, or as a class when the clone is expanded.

TRBV9	TRBJ2-2	13	-	-	CASSVGTAGELFF	TGTGCCAGCAGCGTAGGTACAGCCGGGGAGCTGTTTTTT
TRBV7-2	TRBJ2-1	13	TRBD2	few	CASSSRTSGEQFF	TGTGCCAGCAGCTCTCGGACTAGCGGTGAGCAGTTCTTC
TRBV30	TRBJ1-5	14	-	once	CAWSVRAGDQPQHF	TGTGCCTGGAGTGTACGTGCGGGAGATCAGCCCCAGCATTTT
TRBV30	TRBJ2-2	17	-	-	CAWSPIDGELNTGELFF	TGTGCCTGGAGTCCCATCGACGGCGAACTGAACACCGGGGAGCTGTTTTTT
TRBV29-1	TRBJ2-1	13	TRBD1	few	CSFGQGTYNEQFF	TGCAGCTTTGGACAGGGGACCTACAATGAGCAGTTCTTC
TRBV9	TRBJ2-1	18	TRBD1	-	CASSVDPRRSGGDNEQFF	TGTGCCAGCAGCGTAGACCCCCGACGCTCAGGGGGCGATAATGAGCAGTTCTTC
TRBV30	TRBJ2-5	15	-	-	CAWRYLLGAGETQYF	TGTGCCTGGAGGTATTTGCTGGGGGCGGGAGAGACCCAGTACTTC
TRBV5-6	TRBJ2-1	16	-	-	CASSSLQGSSYNEQFF	TGTGCCAGCAGCTCATTACAGGGAAGCTCCTACAATGAGCAGTTCTTC
TRBV11-2	TRBJ2-1	15	-	few	CASSFPGGRGDEQFF	TGTGCCAGCAGCTTCCCGGGGGGCAGGGGCGATGAGCAGTTCTTC
TRBV6-5	TRBJ1-2	12	-	-	CASSYSGDGYTF	TGTGCCAGCAGTTACTCAGGAGATGGCTACACCTTC
TRBV7-2	TRBJ1-2	13	-	-	CASSLGGSGGYTF	TGTGCCAGCAGCTTAGGCGGGAGCGGAGGCTACACCTTC
TRBV5-1	TRBJ1-6	15	-	-	CASSLVRAGNSPLHF	TGCGCCAGCAGCTTGGTGCGGGCGGGTAATTCACCCCTCCACTTT
TRBV6-5	TRBJ2-5	13	-	-	CASSVGPWETQYF	TGTGCCAGCAGTGTCGGACCATGGGAGACCCAGTACTTC
TRBV10-3	TRBJ2-7	14	-	-	CAISESTRSYEQYF	TGTGCCATCAGTGAGTCGACGCGCTCCTACGAGCAGTACTTC
TRBV7-9	TRBJ2-5	15	TRBD1	few	CASSLDRVGAETQYF	TGTGCCAGCAGCTTGGACAGGGTAGGAGCAGAGACCCAGTACTTC
TRBV29-1	TRBJ2-2	11	-	few	CSVGRAGELFF	TGCAGCGTTGGTAGGGCCGGGGAGCTGTTTTTT
TRBV29-1	TRBJ1-1	13	-	-	CSVARRQATEAFF	TGCAGCGTTGCCAGGCGTCAGGCTACTGAAGCTTTCTTT
TRBV6-6	TRBJ2-2	14	-	few	CASSYLANTGELFF	TGTGCCAGCAGTTACCTGGCGAACACCGGGGAGCTGTTTTTT
TRBV7-2	TRBJ1-4	14	-	-	CASSFQGRNEKLFF	TGTGCCAGCAGCTTTCAGGGGCGGAATGAAAAACTGTTTTTT
TRBV9	TRBJ2-2	17	-	few	CASSLTDGLWNTGELFF	TGTGCCAGCAGCCTAACGGATGGGTTGTGGAACACCGGGGAGCTGTTTTTT
TRBV29-1	TRBJ1-2	13	-	-	CSVLIQGSYGYTF	TGCAGCGTCCTGATACAGGGAAGCTATGGCTACACCTTC
TRBV2	TRBJ1-5	15	-	-	CASSRGEWGNQPQHF	TGTGCCAGCAGTCGGGGGGAGTGGGGCAATCAGCCCCAGCATTTT
TRBV18	TRBJ2-7	16	-	few	CASSPIETRSSYEQYF	TGTGCCAGCTCACCTATCGAGACCCGGAGCTCCTACGAGCAGTACTTC
TRBV4-3	TRBJ1-1	18	TRBD1	-	CASSTRGQGTPDDTEAFF	TGCGCCAGCAGCACCAGGGGACAGGGTACTCCTGACGACACTGAAGCTTTCTTT
TRBV19	TRBJ1-1	13	-	few	CASSQQGNTEAFF	TGTGCCAGTAGCCAACAGGGGAACACTGAAGCTTTCTTT
TRBV6-6	TRBJ1-1	13	-	few	CASSFDGNTEAFF	TGTGCCAGCAGCTTCGACGGGAACACTGAAGCTTTCTTT
TRBV29-1	TRBJ2-2	13	-	-	CSVEDLTSGELFF	TGCAGCGTTGAAGATCTAACATCTGGGGAGCTGTTTTTT
TRBV7-2	TRBJ1-6	15	TRBD1	few	CASSAQDRGSSPLHF	TGTGCCAGCAGCGCCCAGGACAGGGGATCTTCACCCCTCCACTTT
TRBV29-1	TRBJ1-2	13	-	once	CSAVHGNNYGYTF	TGCAGCGCCGTGCACGGGAACAACTATGGCTACACCTTC
TRBV29-1	TRBJ2-3	16	-	-	CSVEEYGGTSTDTQYF	TGCAGCGTTGAAGAGTACGGAGGCACAAGCACAGATACGCAGTATTTT
TRBV12-5	TRBJ2-7	11	-	-	CASGLSFEQYF	TGTGCTAGTGGTTTGTCGTTCGAGCAGTACTTC
TRBV7-3	TRBJ2-6	14	-	few	CASSPRAGANVLTF	TGTGCCAGCAGCCCTCGGGCGGGGGCCAACGTCCTGACTTTC
TRBV7-2	TRBJ1-2	13	-	-	CASSLTADYGYTF	TGTGCCAGCAGCTTAACGGCAGACTATGGCTACACCTTC
TRBV29-1	TRBJ2-2	13	-	-	CSVLWGNTGELFF	TGCAGCGTTCTGTGGGGAAACACCGGGGAGCTGTTTTTT
TRBV5-1	TRBJ2-3	15	-	few	CASSLRGVRTDTQYF	TGCGCCAGCAGCTTGCGCGGGGTCCGGACAGATACGCAGTATTTT
TRBV2	TRBJ2-1	15	TRBD2	-	CASNGGTSGINEQFF	TGTGCCAGCAATGGAGGGACTAGCGGGATCAATGAGCAGTTCTTC
TRBV7-2	TRBJ2-2	15	TRBD2	-	CASSSAGVGTGELFF	TGTGCCAGCAGCTCAGCGGGGGTGGGCACCGGGGAGCTGTTTTTT
TRBV4-3	TRBJ2-3	12	-	few	CASSQGSGAPLF	TGCGCCAGCAGCCAAGGGTCTGGGGCCCCACTTTTT
TRBV30	TRBJ2-7	12	-	once	CAWSQKGGEQYF	TGTGCCTGGAGTCAAAAGGGAGGCGAGCAGTACTTC
TRBV5-6	TRBJ1-5	16	-	few	CASSFSGAYSNQPQHF	TGTGCCAGCAGCTTTTCCGGCGCTTATAGCAATCAGCCCCAGCATTTT